Below, 2 T cell receptor beta chains from the same sample are listed, as sequenced in a study of technical replicates of blood from a handful of donors. The method was immunoSEQ multiplex PCR; TCRdb's version includes in-frame clones alone and lacks a portion of them. The repertoire consists of fewer than 90,000 clones, with around 93% occurring once and the leading ten covering about 0.23%. The sequencing input was T cells isolated from PBMCs. The receptors shown here come from a human donor in good health.

Here the CDR3 DNA reads TGTGCCACCAGCAGAGTACGGGAACCCTACGAGCAGTACTTC. Translating it yields CATSRVREPYEQYF. The V and J genes are TRBV15 and TRBJ2-7, with D perhaps TRBD2 (5 bases). The CDR3 consists of 14 residues. With 1 base removed from V and 2 bases from J, the gap between germline ends came to 9 bases. Looked up from germline, CDR1 is LNHNV and CDR2 is YYDKDF (reference sequence). Full variable domain (outside the CDR3, taken from reference TRBV15 and TRBJ2-7): DAMVIQNPRYQVTQFGKPVTLSCSQTLNHNVMYWYQQKSSQAPKLLFHYYDKDFNNEADTPDNFQSRRPNTSFCFLDIRSPGLGDTAMYLCATSRVREPYEQYFGPGTRLTVT.

The gene calls are TRBV18 and TRBJ1-1; a weak D match, TRBD1 (5 bases). The V gene's germline CDR1 is KGHSH and CDR2 LQKENI. The ends were cut back, 3 bases at V and 7 bases at J, with 6 bases in the middle. This CDR3 region has 11 residues. CDR3 region: CASSPTGEAFF. In nucleotides, the CDR3 is TGTGCCAGCTCACCCACAGGTGAAGCTTTCTTT.